The source of this T cell receptor (beta chain) is a study of vaccination effects on CD4 cells after COVID-19. Pools of viral peptides were used by the ViraFEST assay to expand antigen-specific CD4+ T cells ahead of sequencing. After roughly 11 days in culture, the CD4+ T cells were isolated. According to the study, vaccine recipients showed no prior SARS-CoV-2 infection and negative nucleocapsid antibodies. Libraries were prepared by immunoSEQ multiplex PCR; TCRdb keeps only in-frame clonotypes and omits some of them. This repertoire shows 50,000 to 65,000 clones, around 86% found once; its top ten account for about 2.4%. CDR3 length: 16 residues. The germline V gene encodes CDR1 SGHAT and CDR2 FQDESV (reference sequence). On this clone itself: The antigen remains undetermined. A junction end diverges from the germline sequence, so it may reflect a read error.

Sequencing used CD4+ T cells from PBMCs cultured with HCoV-229E spike peptides, obtained before COVID-19 vaccination. The chain has TRBV11-1 and TRBJ2-1, with D perhaps matching TRBD2 (6 bases). The sequence was collected from a human donor who received a COVID-19 vaccine. CDR3 sequence (DNA): TGTGCCAGCAACTTACTGCGGACCCCCGAGGGAGGTGAGCAGTTCTTC. Translated, it gives CASNLLRTPEGGEQFF.